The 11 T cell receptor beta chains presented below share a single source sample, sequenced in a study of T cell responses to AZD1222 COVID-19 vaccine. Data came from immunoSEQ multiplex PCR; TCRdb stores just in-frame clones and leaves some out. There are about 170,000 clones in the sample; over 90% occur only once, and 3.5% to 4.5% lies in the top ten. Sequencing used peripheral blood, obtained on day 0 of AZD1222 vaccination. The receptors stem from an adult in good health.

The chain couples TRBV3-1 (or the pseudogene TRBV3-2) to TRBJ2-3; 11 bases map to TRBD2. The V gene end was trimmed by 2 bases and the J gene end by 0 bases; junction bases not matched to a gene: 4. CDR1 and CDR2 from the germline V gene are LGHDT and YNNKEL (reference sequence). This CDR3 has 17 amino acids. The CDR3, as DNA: TGTGCCAGCAGCCAAACTGCTAGCGGGGGGAGCACAGATACGCAGTATTTT. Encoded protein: CASSQTASGGSTDTQYF.

The CDR3 loop reads CASSPIAGANNEQFF. The DNA for the CDR3 is TGTGCCAGCAGCCCCATAGCGGGAGCAAACAATGAGCAGTTCTTC. This sequence joins TRBV11-2 and TRBJ2-1; 9 bases map to TRBD2. CDR1 and CDR2 from the germline V gene are SGHAT and FQNNGV. Trimming took 5 bases from V and 5 from J; bases not matched to a gene: 7. This CDR3 region has 15 residues.

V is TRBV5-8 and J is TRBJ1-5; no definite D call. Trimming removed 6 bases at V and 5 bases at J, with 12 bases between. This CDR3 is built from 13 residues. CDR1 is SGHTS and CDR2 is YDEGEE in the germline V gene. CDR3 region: CASTPDRDQPQHF. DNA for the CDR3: TGTGCCAGCACTCCGGACCGAGATCAGCCCCAGCATTTT.

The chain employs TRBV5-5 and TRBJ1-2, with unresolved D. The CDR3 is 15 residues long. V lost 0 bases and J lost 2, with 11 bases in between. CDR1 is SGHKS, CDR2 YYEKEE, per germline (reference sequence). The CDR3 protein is CASSLDRGLNYGYTF. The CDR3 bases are TGTGCCAGCAGCTTGGACCGAGGCTTAAACTATGGCTACACCTTC.

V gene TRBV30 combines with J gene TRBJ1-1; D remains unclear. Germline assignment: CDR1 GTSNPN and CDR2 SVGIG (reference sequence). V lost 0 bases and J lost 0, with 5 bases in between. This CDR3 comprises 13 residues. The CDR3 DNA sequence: TGTGCCTGGAGTGTAACAATGAACACTGAAGCTTTCTTT. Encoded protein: CAWSVTMNTEAFF.

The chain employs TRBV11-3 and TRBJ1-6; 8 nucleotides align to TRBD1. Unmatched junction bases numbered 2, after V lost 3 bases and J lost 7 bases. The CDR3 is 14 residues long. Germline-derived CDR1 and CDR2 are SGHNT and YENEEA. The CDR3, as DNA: TGTGCCAGCAGCTTCAGGGGGCACAATTCACCCCTCCACTTT. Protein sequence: CASSFRGHNSPLHF.

CDR3 sequence (DNA): TGTGCCAGCAGCCGAGGGGGCGAGCGCAACACCATATATTTT. Protein product: CASSRGGERNTIYF. The chain couples TRBV7-9 to TRBJ1-3; 7 bases map to TRBD1. With 5 bases clipped from V and 7 bases from J, the junction kept 8 bases outside the gene matches. The CDR3 consists of 14 residues. CDR1 is SEHNR and CDR2 is FQNEAQ in the germline V gene (reference sequence).

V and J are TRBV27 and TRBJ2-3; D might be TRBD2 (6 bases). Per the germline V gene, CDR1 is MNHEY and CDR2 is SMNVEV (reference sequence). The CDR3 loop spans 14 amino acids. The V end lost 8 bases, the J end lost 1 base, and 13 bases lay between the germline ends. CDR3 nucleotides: TGTGCCAGCTGGGGAGGCCTGGGCACAGATACGCAGTATTTT. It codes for CASWGGLGTDTQYF.

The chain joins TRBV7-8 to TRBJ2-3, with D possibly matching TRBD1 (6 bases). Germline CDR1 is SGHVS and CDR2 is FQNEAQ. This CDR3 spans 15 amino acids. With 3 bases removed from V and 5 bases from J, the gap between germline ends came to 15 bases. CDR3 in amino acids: CASSFSPGHIDTQYF. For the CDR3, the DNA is TGTGCCAGCAGCTTTTCCCCGGGACACATAGATACGCAGTATTTT.

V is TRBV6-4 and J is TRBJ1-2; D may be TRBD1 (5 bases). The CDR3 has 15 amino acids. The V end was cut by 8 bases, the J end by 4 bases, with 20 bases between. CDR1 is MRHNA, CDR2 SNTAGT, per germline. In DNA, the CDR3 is TGTGCCAGCTCACCCCGGGAGGGACCGACCTATGGCTACACCTTC. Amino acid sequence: CASSPREGPTYGYTF.

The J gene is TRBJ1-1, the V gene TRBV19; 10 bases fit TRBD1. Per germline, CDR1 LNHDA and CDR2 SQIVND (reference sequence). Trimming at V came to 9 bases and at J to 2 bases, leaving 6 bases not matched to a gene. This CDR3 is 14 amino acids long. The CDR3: CASAGTGDNTEAFF. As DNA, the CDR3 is TGTGCCAGCGCCGGGACAGGGGACAACACTGAAGCTTTCTTT.